This T cell receptor beta chain was recorded in a study of T cells after yellow fever vaccination. This CDR3 spans 14 amino acids. Germline values: CDR1 KGHSH, CDR2 LQKENI. V lost 1 base and J 1 base, leaving 7 bases between the germline ends. This clonotype was seen at least ten times. TCRdb analysed the 5' RACE reads with MiXCR anew, one entry per CDR3 protein. The table shows 500,000 to 700,000 distinct CDR3 sequences, with 15% to 20% occurring only once. The chain has TRBV18 and TRBJ2-5; D remains ambiguous. This receptor was obtained from a man aged 25-40 years who received the YFV17D yellow fever vaccine. Material: PBMCs, obtained 15 days after the yellow fever booster vaccination. The CDR3 DNA sequence: TGTGCCAGCTCACCACGCCCGGGCCAAGAGACCCAGTACTTC. Amino acids: CASSPRPGQETQYF.